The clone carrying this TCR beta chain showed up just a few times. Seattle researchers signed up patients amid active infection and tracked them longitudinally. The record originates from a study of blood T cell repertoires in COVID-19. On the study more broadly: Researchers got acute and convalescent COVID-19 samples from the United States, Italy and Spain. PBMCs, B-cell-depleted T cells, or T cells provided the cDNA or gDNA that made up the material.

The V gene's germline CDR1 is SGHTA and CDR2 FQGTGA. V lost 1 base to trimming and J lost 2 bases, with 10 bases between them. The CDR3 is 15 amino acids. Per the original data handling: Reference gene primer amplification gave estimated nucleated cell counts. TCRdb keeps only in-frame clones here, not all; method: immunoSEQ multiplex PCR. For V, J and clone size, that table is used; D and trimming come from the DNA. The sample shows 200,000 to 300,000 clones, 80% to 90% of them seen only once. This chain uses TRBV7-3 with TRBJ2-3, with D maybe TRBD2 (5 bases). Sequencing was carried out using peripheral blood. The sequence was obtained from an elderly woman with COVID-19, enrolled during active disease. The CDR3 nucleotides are TGTGCCAGCAGCTTAAGGCTAGCATCCACAGATACGCAGTATTTT. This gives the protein CASSLRLASTDTQYF.